This T cell receptor (beta chain) was recorded in a study of metastatic and nonmetastatic thyroid tumors. About the study: Across peripheral blood and tumor or nodule tissue samples taken from malignant and benign thyroid patients, the repertoires were compared with one another.

General observations from the study: Benign nodules were reported to have significantly lower TCR beta diversity than malignant thyroid tumors, in blood and tumor.

Points on this clone: Antigen specificity is unknown.

Every patient underwent thyroid surgery untreated. Authors' data handling: A classifier of distant metastasis in papillary thyroid cancer was built from CDR3 differences (across clinicopathological groups). TCRdb re-called clones via MiXCR from the PCR reads. In this record, the V and J calls reflect TCRdb's handling and not the investigators' own analysis. The sample gives under 9,000 clones, over 35% of which show up once; 25% to 35% is in the top ten. CDR1 and CDR2 from the germline V gene are PRHDT and FYEKMQ (reference sequence). CDR3 length equals 12 residues. The V end was cut by 8 bases, the J end by 9 bases, with 14 bases between.

The clonotype comes from a male donor with papillary thyroid cancer or a benign thyroid nodule (not recorded which). Some clones in this sample may be carry-over from other donors' samples. The specimen sequenced was tumor tissue. The gene calls are TRBV13 and TRBJ2-1; D is perhaps TRBD1 (5 bases). Here the CDR3 DNA reads TGTGCCAGCGCTAGGACAAGGAGTGAGCAGTTCTTC. Translation: CASARTRSEQFF.